One and the same sample provided the 15 T cell receptor beta chains below, sequenced in a study of shared clonotypes between healthy human individuals. Naive CD8 cells comprised CD45RO-negative, CCR7-positively selected cells, excluding terminally differentiated effector memory CD45RA+ cells. Sequencing used immunoSEQ multiplex PCR; TCRdb keeps in-frame clones, though not all of them. The data contain some 740,000 clones, over 90% of them seen just once; the ten biggest clones take up about 24%. Material for sequencing was naive CD8+ T cells sorted from blood. These receptors were taken from a man in his thirties or forties in good health.

This rearrangement joins TRBV27 to TRBJ2-2; D is undetermined. In germline, CDR1 is MNHEY, CDR2 SMNVEV (reference sequence). V was cut by 4 bases and J by 5 bases, with 17 bases left in between. This CDR3 contains 16 residues. The CDR3 region has the DNA TGTGCCAGCAGTTCCGGTGTGATGCAGGCGACCGGGGAGCTGTTTTTT. Amino acid sequence: CASSSGVMQATGELFF.

The chain uses TRBV9 and TRBJ2-7, with D unresolved. V lost 0 bases, J lost 4 bases, and 11 bases lay in between. The CDR3 loop spans 14 amino acids. Germline loops: CDR1 SGDLS, CDR2 YYNGEE. In DNA form, the CDR3 reads TGTGCCAGCAGCGTAGCAGGAAGGTTATACGAGCAGTACTTC. Protein product: CASSVAGRLYEQYF.

The chain carries TRBV7-3 and TRBJ2-3; tentatively, D is TRBD2 (6 bases). V was cut by 5 bases and J by 0 bases, with 24 bases left in between. From germline, CDR1 is SGHTA and CDR2 FQGTGA. This CDR3 comprises 19 residues. The CDR3: CASSLSAGIAFPSTDTQYF. The CDR3 DNA reads as TGTGCCAGCAGCCTCTCGGCGGGGATAGCATTCCCTAGCACAGATACGCAGTATTTT.

This chain connects TRBV5-1 to TRBJ2-3; 7 bases are a match to TRBD2. The germline CDR1 and CDR2 sequences are SGHRS and YFSETQ. This CDR3 has 15 amino acids. V gave up 2 bases and J gave up 5 bases; unmatched junction bases: 8. The CDR3 here is CASSFVAGVGDTQYF. The CDR3 DNA reads as TGCGCCAGCAGCTTTGTGGCGGGAGTTGGAGATACGCAGTATTTT.

The chain links TRBV30 to TRBJ2-1; the match to TRBD2 covers 16 bases. The V segment lost 0 bases and the J segment 0 bases; nucleotides outside the gene matches: 14. The germline gives CDR1 GTSNPN, CDR2 SVGIG (reference sequence). The CDR3 is 22 residues long. The CDR3 coding sequence is TGTGCCTGGAGTGTTATTACTCCGGGACTAGCGGGAGGGGGTAGCTCCTACAATGAGCAGTTCTTC. Protein sequence: CAWSVITPGLAGGGSSYNEQFF.

The gene calls are TRBV29-1 and TRBJ2-3; 10 bases match TRBD2. This CDR3 is built from 17 residues. V was pared by 0 bases and J by 4 bases, with 10 bases of the junction left unmatched. CDR1 and CDR2 (germline): SQVTM, ANQGSEA. CDR3 coding DNA: TGCAGCGTTGAAGAACCGTCTAGCGGGAGATCGGCAGATACGCAGTATTTT. Translating it yields CSVEEPSSGRSADTQYF.

The chain links TRBV9 to TRBJ2-1, with TRBD2 identical over 10 bases. The CDR3 consists of 16 residues. With V trimmed by 3 bases and J by 0 bases, 3 bases remained unmatched. The germline V gene has CDR1 SGDLS and CDR2 YYNGEE. Written as DNA, the CDR3 is TGTGCCAGCAGCGAAACTAGCGGGATCTCCTACAATGAGCAGTTCTTC. This codes for CASSETSGISYNEQFF.

This clone was seen once. The V gene is TRBV7-8, the J gene TRBJ2-7; D is undetermined. Germline CDR1 reads SGHVS; CDR2 reads FQNEAQ. V shed 3 bases and J shed 4 bases, with 7 bases lying between them. The CDR3 runs 12 residues. The CDR3 protein is CASSFPGYEQYF. The CDR3 nucleotides read TGTGCCAGCAGCTTTCCCGGTTACGAGCAGTACTTC.

Notes on this clone: The junction departs from germline at one end; a sequencing error may be responsible. The gene calls are TRBV5-4 and TRBJ2-7; the match to TRBD2 covers 8 bases. CDR1 is SGHNT, CDR2 YYREEE, per germline (reference sequence). The CDR3 covers 15 residues. The CDR3 protein is CASSQDLAGSYEQYF. The CDR3 DNA reads TGCGCCAGCAGCCAAGATCTAGCGGGTAGCTACGAGCAGTACTTC.

The rearrangement uses TRBV28 and TRBJ1-1; D is undetermined. Germline loops: CDR1 MDHEN, CDR2 SYDVKM. V shed 6 bases and J shed 1 base, with 12 bases lying between them. The CDR3 is made up of 14 amino acids. The DNA for the CDR3 is TGTGCCAGCAGAGTGGCCCAAGAGAACACTGAAGCTTTCTTT. It is translated as CASRVAQENTEAFF.

The CDR3 protein is CASNSVAGQDLSTQYF. The CDR3 DNA is TGTGCCAGTAACTCGGTGGCCGGGCAAGATTTAAGTACCCAGTACTTC. The gene calls are TRBV7-9 and TRBJ2-5, with D unresolved. The length of the CDR3 is 16 residues. V was shortened by 9 bases and J by 8 bases, with 28 bases between the two germline ends. Germline assignment: CDR1 SEHNR and CDR2 FQNEAQ (reference sequence).

This clone was counted once. V gene TRBV4-3 combines with J gene TRBJ2-7; perhaps TRBD2 as D (7 bases). This CDR3 contains 18 residues. The V end lost 4 bases, the J end lost 0 bases, and 22 bases lay between the germline ends. Germline loops: CDR1 LGHNA, CDR2 YSLEER. CDR3 residues: CASSPQYTLGGGSYEQYF. CDR3 in DNA: TGCGCCAGCAGCCCCCAATACACTTTGGGAGGGGGCTCCTACGAGCAGTACTTC.

V and J are TRBV6-1 and TRBJ2-1, with D unresolved. The CDR3 length is 14 residues. Trimming cost V 8 bases and J 8 bases, with 19 bases left between them. The germline CDR1 and CDR2 sequences are MNHNS and SASEGT. This CDR3 reads CASQKEHSWDEQFF. The DNA for the CDR3 is TGTGCCAGCCAAAAAGAGCACTCTTGGGATGAGCAGTTCTTC.

This chain links TRBV18 with TRBJ2-2; D remains ambiguous. The CDR3 consists of 13 residues. Per the germline V gene, CDR1 is KGHSH and CDR2 is LQKENI. The V end lost 0 bases, the J end lost 6 bases, and 5 bases lay between the germline ends. The CDR3 is CASSPPEPGELFF. In nucleotides, the CDR3 is TGTGCCAGCTCACCACCGGAGCCCGGGGAGCTGTTTTTT.

The CDR3 reads CASSENRVLFF. In DNA form, the CDR3 reads TGCGCCAGCAGCGAAAACAGGGTTCTTTTCTTC. The gene calls are TRBV4-1 and TRBJ2-1; possibly TRBD1 for D (6 bases). With 5 bases removed from V and 16 bases from J, the gap between germline ends came to 15 bases. Germline loops: CDR1 MGHRA, CDR2 YSYEKL. This CDR3 is 11 amino acids long.